A selection of T cell receptor beta chains follows, all from one sample in a study of PD-L1 blockade in urothelial cancer. Sequencing used immunoSEQ multiplex PCR; TCRdb keeps in-frame clones, though not all of them. This sample has 45,000 to 50,000 clones, with 88% found just once. Source: PBMCs, taken around atezolizumab (anti-PD-L1) treatment. The receptors come from a man at least 80 years old with urothelial cancer. CDR3s include the opening cysteine and the closing phenylalanine or tryptophan. A D gene is named only where the DNA matches it firmly. Only part of the rows carry a size: once, few, many, or a class if the clone is expanded.

J gene | clone size | D gene | V gene | CDR3 protein | CDR3 DNA
TRBJ2-7 | - | - | TRBV19 | CASSPRPLTGTVYEQYF | TGTGCCAGTAGTCCTCGGCCCCTTACAGGGACGGTCTACGAGCAGTACTTC
TRBJ1-5 | - | TRBD1 | TRBV30 | CAWSQGAQPQHF | TGTGCCTGGAGCCAGGGGGCCCAGCCCCAGCATTTT
TRBJ1-5 | - | TRBD1 | TRBV29-1 | CSVGGGQGAGQPQHF | TGCAGCGTTGGAGGGGGACAGGGGGCAGGTCAGCCCCAGCATTTT
TRBJ1-1 | - | TRBD1 | TRBV28 | CASNDRVDTEAFF | TGTGCCAGCAACGACAGGGTGGACACTGAAGCTTTCTTT
TRBJ1-1 | - | - | TRBV6-1 | CASSEIRGRQPLIGNTEAFF | TGTGCCAGCAGTGAAATAAGAGGCCGACAGCCTCTGATTGGAAATACTGAAGCTTTCTTT
TRBJ2-5 | - | TRBD2 | TRBV7-2 | CASSRVAGGPETQYF | TGTGCCAGCAGTCGAGTAGCGGGAGGGCCGGAGACCCAGTACTTC
TRBJ2-1 | - | TRBD2 | TRBV11-2 | CASSRLAGGDEQFF | TGTGCCAGCAGCCGCCTAGCGGGGGGCGATGAGCAGTTCTTC
TRBJ2-1 | - | TRBD2 | TRBV30 | CAWTPVGTSRNNEQFF | TGTGCCTGGACCCCGGTAGGGACTAGCAGAAACAATGAGCAGTTCTTC
TRBJ1-5 | - | TRBD1 | TRBV5-8 | CASSNDRGDYSNQPQHF | TGTGCCAGCAGCAACGACAGGGGGGACTATAGCAATCAGCCCCAGCATTTT
TRBJ2-2 | - | TRBD1 | TRBV5-1 | CASSLGQGGPGELFF | TGCGCCAGCAGCCTGGGACAGGGGGGCCCCGGGGAGCTGTTTTTT
TRBJ2-7 | - | TRBD1 | TRBV5-4 | CASSKPGQGVYEQYF | TGTGCCAGCAGCAAACCGGGACAGGGCGTATACGAGCAGTACTTC
TRBJ1-2 | - | TRBD1 | TRBV6-1 | CASKGTAYNYGYTF | TGTGCCAGCAAAGGGACAGCCTATAACTATGGCTACACCTTC
TRBJ2-7 | - | - | TRBV6-5 | CASRVGTPTYEQYF | TGTGCCAGCAGAGTCGGGACTCCTACCTACGAGCAGTACTTC
TRBJ2-3 | - | - | TRBV6-5 | CASSYSRDMTDTQYF | TGTGCCAGCAGTTACTCGCGGGATATGACAGATACGCAGTATTTT
TRBJ1-1 | once | TRBD1 | TRBV29-1 | CSGLQGAGTEAFF | TGCAGCGGCTTACAGGGGGCAGGCACTGAAGCTTTCTTT
TRBJ2-7 | - | TRBD2 | TRBV19 | CASRNSGASYEQYF | TGTGCCAGTAGAAATAGCGGGGCCTCCTACGAGCAGTACTTC
TRBJ2-7 | - | TRBD2 | TRBV2 | CASSSELAGVTGEQYF | TGTGCCAGCAGCTCGGAACTAGCGGGAGTAACAGGGGAGCAGTACTTC